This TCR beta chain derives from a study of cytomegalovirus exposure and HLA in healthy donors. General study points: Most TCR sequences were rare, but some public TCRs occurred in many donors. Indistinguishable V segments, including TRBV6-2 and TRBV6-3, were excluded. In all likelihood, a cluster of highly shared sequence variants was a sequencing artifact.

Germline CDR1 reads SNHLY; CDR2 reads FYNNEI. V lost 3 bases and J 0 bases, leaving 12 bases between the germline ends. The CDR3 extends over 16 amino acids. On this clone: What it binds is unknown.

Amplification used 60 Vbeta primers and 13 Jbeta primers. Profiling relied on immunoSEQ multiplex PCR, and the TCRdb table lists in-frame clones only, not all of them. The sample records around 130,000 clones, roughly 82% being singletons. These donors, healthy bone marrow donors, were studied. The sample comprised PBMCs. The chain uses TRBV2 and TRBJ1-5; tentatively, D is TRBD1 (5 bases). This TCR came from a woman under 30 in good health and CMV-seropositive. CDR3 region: CASSDQGSSSNQPQHF. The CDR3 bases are TGTGCCAGCAGTGACCAGGGTAGCTCTAGCAATCAGCCCCAGCATTTT.